These 21 T cell receptor beta chains share one sample of origin, sequenced in a study of cytomegalovirus exposure and HLA in healthy donors. Researchers ran the PCR with 60 Vbeta and 13 Jbeta primers. The method was immunoSEQ multiplex PCR; TCRdb's version includes in-frame clones alone and lacks a portion of them. Of approximately 140,000 clones in the sample, about 64% are singletons; the top ten hold approximately 6.5%. Sequencing was carried out using PBMCs. All receptors derive from an older woman in good health and CMV-seropositive.

The rearrangement links TRBV7-6 to TRBJ2-5, with 11 bases lining up with TRBD2. Germline V gene data show CDR1 as SGHVS and CDR2 as FNYEAQ. The CDR3 covers 16 residues. The V gene end was trimmed by 1 base and the J gene end by 5 bases; junction bases not matched to a gene: 6. The CDR3 DNA follows: TGTGCCAGCAGCTTAGATCTAGCGGGAGGTGTGGAGACCCAGTACTTC. It translates to CASSLDLAGGVETQYF.

The V gene is TRBV5-1, the J gene TRBJ2-7, with D perhaps TRBD1 (5 bases). The CDR3 runs to 16 residues. The germline V gene encodes CDR1 SGHRS and CDR2 YFSETQ. The ends were cut back, 3 bases at V and 4 bases at J, with 20 bases in the middle. CDR3 sequence: CASSSPGVGVTYEQYF. CDR3 in DNA: TGCGCCAGCAGCTCCCCTGGGGTAGGGGTCACGTACGAGCAGTACTTC.

In nucleotides, the CDR3 is TGCAGTGCTAGCAAGGGGGAGACCCAGTACTTC. Its protein is CSASKGETQYF. V and J are TRBV20-1 and TRBJ2-5, with a tentative D call TRBD1 (5 bases). The CDR3 covers 11 residues. Germline V gives CDR1 DFQATT, CDR2 SNEGSKA (reference sequence). V was shortened by 3 bases and J by 5 bases, with 7 bases between the two germline ends.

This clone turned up a few times. V is TRBV19 and J is TRBJ2-1, with 9 bases lining up with TRBD2. The V gene end was trimmed by 5 bases and the J gene end by 7 bases; junction bases not matched to a gene: 21. Germline V lookup: CDR1 LNHDA, CDR2 SQIVND (reference sequence). This CDR3 contains 19 residues. CDR3 sequence: CASSFRNLAAGGGGNEQFF. The CDR3 DNA reads as TGTGCCAGTAGTTTCCGTAATTTGGCAGCGGGAGGCGGAGGGAATGAGCAGTTCTTC.

The chain recombines TRBV30 with TRBJ2-5, with D tentatively TRBD2 (5 bases). CDR3 length equals 13 residues. Trimming shortened V by 4 bases and J by 4 bases, and 13 bases separated the two germline ends. The V gene's germline CDR1 is GTSNPN and CDR2 SVGIG (reference sequence). The CDR3 spells CAWTSGNRETQYF. The CDR3 DNA sequence: TGTGCCTGGACCTCCGGGAACCGAGAGACCCAGTACTTC.

The rearrangement uses TRBV13 and TRBJ2-1; 9 bases are a match to TRBD2. The germline V gene encodes CDR1 PRHDT and CDR2 FYEKMQ (reference sequence). This CDR3 spans 17 amino acids. With V trimmed by 5 bases and J by 5 bases, 13 bases remained unmatched. CDR3 coding DNA: TGTGCCAGCAGCCTCAGACGGTACGCGGGGGGGGACAATGAGCAGTTCTTC. This translates into CASSLRRYAGGDNEQFF.

The chain joins TRBV9 to TRBJ1-4, with a weak D call TRBD1 (6 bases). In germline, CDR1 is SGDLS, CDR2 YYNGEE. The CDR3 spans 13 residues. V lost 1 base to trimming and J lost 7 bases, with 8 bases between them. CDR3 sequence (DNA): TGTGCCAGCAGCGTAACAGGGAGTGAAAAACTGTTTTTT. Translating gives CASSVTGSEKLFF. Based on the CDR3 plus reference TRBV9 and TRBJ1-4, the full variable domain is DSGVTQTPKHLITATGQRVTLRCSPRSGDLSVYWYQQSLDQGLQFLIQYYNGEERAKGNILERFSAQQFPDLHSELNLSSLELGDSALYFCASSVTGSEKLFFGSGTQLSVL.

V is TRBV5-1 and J is TRBJ1-3; D perhaps matches TRBD1 (6 bases). Germline V gives CDR1 SGHRS, CDR2 YFSETQ. This CDR3 is 14 amino acids long. Trimming pared 4 bases from V and 2 bases from J, leaving 10 bases between. The CDR3 bases are TGCGCCAGCAGCGAACAGGGAGCTGGAAACACCATATATTTT. Amino acid sequence: CASSEQGAGNTIYF. Filled out from reference TRBV5-1 and TRBJ1-3, the complete variable domain reads KAGVTQTPRYLIKTRGQQVTLSCSPISGHRSVSWYQQTPGQGLQFLFEYFSETQRNKGNFPGRFSGRQFSNSRSEMNVSTLELGDSALYLCASSEQGAGNTIYFGEGSWLTVV.

This clone occurred a few times. This chain uses TRBV2 with TRBJ1-3; possibly TRBD1 for D (6 bases). The germline gives CDR1 SNHLY, CDR2 FYNNEI. The CDR3 runs to 13 residues. The V and J ends lost 6 bases and 3 bases respectively, with 9 bases between them. The CDR3 is CASRQGNGNTIYF. CDR3 nucleotides: TGTGCCAGCAGACAGGGAAATGGAAACACCATATATTTT.

This chain links TRBV5-1 with TRBJ1-1; 7 bases map to TRBD1. J was trimmed by 5 bases and V by 5 bases; bases with no gene match: 6. CDR1 and CDR2 (germline): SGHRS, YFSETQ. This CDR3 is 13 amino acids long. The chain's CDR3 is CASRKTGDTEAFF. The CDR3 bases are TGCGCCAGCAGGAAAACAGGGGATACTGAAGCTTTCTTT.

The genes are TRBV18 and TRBJ2-5; TRBD2 agrees at 9 bases. CDR3 length: 17 residues. Germline V gene data show CDR1 as KGHSH and CDR2 as LQKENI. With 3 bases clipped from V and 5 bases from J, the junction kept 13 bases outside the gene matches. CDR3 in amino acids: CASSPPWGSGSVETQYF. CDR3 DNA: TGTGCCAGCTCACCCCCATGGGGTAGCGGGAGTGTGGAGACCCAGTACTTC. The full variable domain, its missing parts supplied by reference TRBV18 and TRBJ2-5, is NAGVMQNPRHLVRRRGQEARLRCSPMKGHSHVYWYRQLPEEGLKFMVYLQKENIIDESGMPKERFSAEFPKEGPSILRIQQVVRGDSAAYFCASSPPWGSGSVETQYFGPGTRLLVL.

The chain has TRBV10-2 and TRBJ1-2, with 11 bases matching TRBD1. The germline gives CDR1 WSHSY, CDR2 SAAADI. The CDR3 consists of 14 residues. The J segment lost 4 bases and the V segment lost 8 bases, leaving 6 bases of the junction unmatched. Here the CDR3 DNA reads TGCGCCAGCTATGGACAGGGGGCCCTCTATGGCTACACCTTC. This gives the protein CASYGQGALYGYTF.

The rearrangement joins TRBV5-1 to TRBJ2-3; 7 nucleotides agree with TRBD2. V lost 0 bases to trimming and J lost 4 bases; unmatched junction nucleotides: 5. This CDR3 region has 15 residues. The V gene's germline CDR1 is SGHRS and CDR2 YFSETQ. CDR3 region: CASSLVAGAPDTQYF. The CDR3 DNA sequence: TGCGCCAGCAGCTTGGTGGCGGGAGCCCCAGATACGCAGTATTTT.

CDR3 nucleotides: TGTGCCAGCAGTTTGGCCCCTTCTGCGACCCAGTACTTC. Translated, it gives CASSLAPSATQYF. This chain joins TRBV27 and TRBJ2-5; D not certain. Trimming pared 3 bases from V and 7 bases from J, leaving 12 bases between. CDR1 is MNHEY, CDR2 SMNVEV, per germline (reference sequence). The CDR3 is made up of 13 amino acids.

The chain has TRBV6-5 and TRBJ1-1, with D unclear. The CDR3 covers 13 residues. Germline V lookup: CDR1 MNHEY, CDR2 SVGAGI. The ends were cut back, 2 bases at V and 0 bases at J, with 4 bases in the middle. The CDR3 nucleotides read TGTGCCAGCAGTTACCAGGTGAACACTGAAGCTTTCTTT. This gives the protein CASSYQVNTEAFF.

V usage is TRBV6-5 and J usage is TRBJ2-5, with a possible D match to TRBD2 (7 bases). The germline V gene encodes CDR1 MNHEY and CDR2 SVGAGI. Between the trimmed V and J ends, which lost 8 bases and 4 bases, there was a span of 14 bases. The CDR3 has 13 residues. CDR3 residues: CASVGGLVETQYF. The CDR3 DNA follows: TGTGCCAGCGTCGGGGGGCTAGTAGAGACCCAGTACTTC.

In nucleotides, the CDR3 is TGTGCCAGCAGTGACGGGCTCTCCTGGCACTACACCTTC. As protein: CASSDGLSWHYTF. The chain combines TRBV6-4 with TRBJ1-2, with D hard to call. Germline CDR1 and CDR2: MRHNA and SNTAGT. The CDR3 sequence is 13 residues long. V lost 2 bases and J 10 bases, leaving 14 bases between the germline ends.

This clone was seen more than once but under ten times. The V and J genes are TRBV7-9 and TRBJ2-5; TRBD1 is a possible D gene (6 bases). This CDR3 has 15 residues. Between the trimmed V and J ends, which lost 6 bases and 2 bases, there was a span of 16 bases. The V gene's germline CDR1 is SEHNR and CDR2 FQNEAQ (reference sequence). In DNA, the CDR3 is TGTGCCAGCAGTTCAGGACAAGGACAGCAAGAGACCCAGTACTTC. Amino acids: CASSSGQGQQETQYF.

The V gene is TRBV6-1, the J gene TRBJ2-5, with a weak D call TRBD1 (6 bases). The DNA end is a closer match to TRBJ2-7, so the J assignment may be wrong. Germline lookup yields CDR1 MNHNS and CDR2 SASEGT. This CDR3 region has 14 residues. CDR3: CASSATGNFHEQYF. The CDR3 DNA follows: TGTGCCAGCAGTGCCACAGGGAATTTCCACGAGCAGTACTTC.

The chain couples TRBV25-1 to TRBJ2-5; 11 bases are shared with TRBD2. Per germline, CDR1 MGHDK and CDR2 SYGVNS. The V gene end was trimmed by 6 bases and the J gene end by 5 bases; junction bases not matched to a gene: 8. The CDR3 covers 15 residues. CDR3 sequence (DNA): TGTGCCAGCAGCATATGGGCTAGCGGGGGGGAGACCCAGTACTTC. Amino acids: CASSIWASGGETQYF.

This chain uses TRBV12-5 with TRBJ2-2, with D possibly TRBD1 on 5 matching bases. The V end lost 3 bases, the J end lost 1 base, and 9 bases lay between the germline ends. The CDR3 sequence is 15 residues long. Germline V CDR1 and CDR2: LGHNT, FRNRAP. CDR3 in amino acids: CASGLQEMNTGELFF. DNA of the CDR3: TGTGCTAGTGGTTTACAGGAGATGAACACCGGGGAGCTGTTTTTT. The full variable domain, its missing parts supplied by reference TRBV12-5 and TRBJ2-2, is DARVTQTPRHKVTEMGQEVTMRCQPILGHNTVFWYRQTMMQGLELLAYFRNRAPLDDSGMPKDRFSAEMPDATLATLKIQPSEPRDSAVYFCASGLQEMNTGELFFGEGSRLTVL.